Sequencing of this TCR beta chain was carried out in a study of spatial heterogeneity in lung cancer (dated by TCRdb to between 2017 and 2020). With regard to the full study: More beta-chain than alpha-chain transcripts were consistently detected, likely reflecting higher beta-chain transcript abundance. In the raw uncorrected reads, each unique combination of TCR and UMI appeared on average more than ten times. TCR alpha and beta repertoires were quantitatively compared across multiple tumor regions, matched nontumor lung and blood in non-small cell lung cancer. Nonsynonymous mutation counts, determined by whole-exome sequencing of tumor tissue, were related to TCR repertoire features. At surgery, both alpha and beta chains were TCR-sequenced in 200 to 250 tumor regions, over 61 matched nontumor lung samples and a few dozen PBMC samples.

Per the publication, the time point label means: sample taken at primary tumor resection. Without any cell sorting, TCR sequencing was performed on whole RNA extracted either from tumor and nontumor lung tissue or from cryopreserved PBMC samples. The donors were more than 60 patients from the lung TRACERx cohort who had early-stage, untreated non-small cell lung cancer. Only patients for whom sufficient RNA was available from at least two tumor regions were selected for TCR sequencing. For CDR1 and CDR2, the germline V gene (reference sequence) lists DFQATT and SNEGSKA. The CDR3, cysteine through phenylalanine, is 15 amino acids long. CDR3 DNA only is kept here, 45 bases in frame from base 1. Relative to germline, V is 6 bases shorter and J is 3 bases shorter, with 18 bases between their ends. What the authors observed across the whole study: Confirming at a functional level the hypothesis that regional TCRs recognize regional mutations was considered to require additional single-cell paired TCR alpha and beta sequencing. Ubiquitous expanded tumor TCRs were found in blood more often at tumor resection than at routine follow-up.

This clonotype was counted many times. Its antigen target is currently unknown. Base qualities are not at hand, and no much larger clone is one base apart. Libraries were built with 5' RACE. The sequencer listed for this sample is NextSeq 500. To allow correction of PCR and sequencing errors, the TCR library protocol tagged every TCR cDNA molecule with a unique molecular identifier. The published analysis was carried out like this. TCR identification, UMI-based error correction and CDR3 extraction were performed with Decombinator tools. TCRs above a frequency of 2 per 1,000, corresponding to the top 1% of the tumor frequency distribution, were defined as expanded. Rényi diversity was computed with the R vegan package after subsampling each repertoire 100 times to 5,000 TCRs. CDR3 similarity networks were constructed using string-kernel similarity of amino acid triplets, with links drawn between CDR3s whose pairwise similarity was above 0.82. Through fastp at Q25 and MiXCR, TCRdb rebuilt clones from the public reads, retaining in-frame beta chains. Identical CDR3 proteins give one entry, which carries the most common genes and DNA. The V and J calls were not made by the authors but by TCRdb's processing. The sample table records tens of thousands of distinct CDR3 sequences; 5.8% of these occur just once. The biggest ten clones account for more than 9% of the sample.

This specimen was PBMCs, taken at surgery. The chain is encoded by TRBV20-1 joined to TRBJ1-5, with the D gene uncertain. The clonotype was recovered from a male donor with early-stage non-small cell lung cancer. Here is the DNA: TGCAGTGCCGAGAAGCGGGGTTCGGCCAATCAGCCCCAGCATTTT. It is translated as CSAEKRGSANQPQHF.